A selection of T cell receptor beta chains follows, all from one sample in a study of beta chain features in type 1 diabetes. The method was immunoSEQ multiplex PCR; TCRdb's version includes in-frame clones alone and lacks a portion of them. The sample yields some 70,000 clones, 45% to 50% seen once. Input material: central memory CD4+ T cells from blood. Source of these receptors: a man aged 25 to 45 with type 1 diabetes. Each CDR3 is given with its conserved first and last residue. A D gene is named only where the DNA matches it firmly. Size tells how often a clone was seen (once, few, many) or the class of an expanded clone, and some rows leave it out.

TRBV5-1	TRBD2	-	TRBJ2-3	TGCGCCAGCAGCCGGGACGCATCTAGCGGAGCCACAGATACGCAGTATTTT	CASSRDASSGATDTQYF
TRBV29-1	-	-	TRBJ2-1	TGCAGCGGAGGGCGTGACAATGAGCAGTTCTTC	CSGGRDNEQFF
TRBV7-9	TRBD2	-	TRBJ2-7	TGTGCCAGCAGCGTCGGGACTAGCGGCCAAGGGGGCTACGAGCAGTACTTC	CASSVGTSGQGGYEQYF
TRBV29-1	-	-	TRBJ2-2	TGCAGCGCCAGGGAAACCAACACCGGGGAGCTGTTTTTT	CSARETNTGELFF
TRBV11-3	TRBD2	-	TRBJ2-3	TGTGCCAGCAGCTCCGGGACTAGCGGGAGAGGAGCAGATACGCAGTATTTT	CASSSGTSGRGADTQYF
TRBV19	-	once	TRBJ1-3	TGTGCCAGTAGTAAGGGAGTGGCGATCCACTCTGGAAACACCATATATTTT	CASSKGVAIHSGNTIYF
TRBV4-2	TRBD2	-	TRBJ2-2	TGTGCCAGCAGCCAAGGTCCAGCGGGGGTACCCGGGGAGCTGTTTTTT	CASSQGPAGVPGELFF
TRBV4-1	TRBD2	-	TRBJ2-1	TGCGCCAGCAGCCGGGGGGACTATGGCAATGAGCAGTTCTTC	CASSRGDYGNEQFF
TRBV4-1	TRBD1	-	TRBJ1-3	TGCGCCAGCAGCCAAGAAAGGGGGGACAGCGACTCTGGAAACACCATATATTTT	CASSQERGDSDSGNTIYF
TRBV7-9	TRBD1	-	TRBJ1-4	TGTGCCAGCAGCTCAGGGGACAGGGGGACGAATGAAAAACTGTTTTTT	CASSSGDRGTNEKLFF
TRBV5-5	TRBD1	-	TRBJ2-5	TGTGCCAGCAGCATCCCGGGACAGGGAGAGACCCAGTACTTC	CASSIPGQGETQYF
TRBV2	-	few	TRBJ2-5	TGTGCCAGCAGTATTACGGGGTGGCAAGAGACCCAGTACTTC	CASSITGWQETQYF
TRBV7-8	-	few	TRBJ2-7	TGTGCCAGCAGCCCAACAGGGACCCCTTACGAGCAGTACTTC	CASSPTGTPYEQYF
TRBV27	-	-	TRBJ2-5	TGTGCCATCCCCCCGCAACCAGTGGCCCAGTACTTC	CAIPPQPVAQYF
TRBV7-7	TRBD2	-	TRBJ2-5	TGTGCTAGCAGCGCAGCCGTAGCGGGGGGGCAAGAGACCCAGTACTTC	CASSAAVAGGQETQYF
TRBV2	TRBD1	few	TRBJ2-2	TGTGCCAGCGACAGGGATTTGAACACCGGGGAGCTGTTTTTT	CASDRDLNTGELFF
TRBV19	-	-	TRBJ1-2	TGTGCCAGTAGTGCAGCGAACTATGGCTACACCTTC	CASSAANYGYTF
TRBV5-1	TRBD1	few	TRBJ2-5	TGCGCCAGCAACCCCGGGACAGGGGGCCGAGAGACCCAGTACTTC	CASNPGTGGRETQYF
TRBV18	TRBD2	-	TRBJ2-7	TGTGCCAGCTCGGGGACTAGCGGGAACGAGCAGTACTTC	CASSGTSGNEQYF
TRBV30	TRBD1	-	TRBJ2-7	TGTGCCTGGGGGACAGGGGGGGGCTCCTACGAGCAGTACTTC	CAWGTGGGSYEQYF
TRBV15	TRBD1	few	TRBJ2-3	TGTGCCACCCGCTACAGGGGAACAGATACGCAGTATTTT	CATRYRGTDTQYF
TRBV9	TRBD1	-	TRBJ2-5	TGTGCCAGCAGCCCCACCGGGACAGGGATTTTTGAGACCCAGTACTTC	CASSPTGTGIFETQYF
TRBV18	-	-	TRBJ2-7	TGTGCCAGCTCACCAGGAGGGACCTACGAGCAGTACTTC	CASSPGGTYEQYF
TRBV10-2	-	-	TRBJ2-2	TGCGCCAGCAGTGACGAACAGGGATCCACCGGGGAGCTGTTTTTT	CASSDEQGSTGELFF
TRBV7-9	-	-	TRBJ2-3	TGTGCCAACGAGGGAGGGGGAGATACGCAGTATTTT	CANEGGGDTQYF
TRBV2	-	-	TRBJ1-1	TGTGCCAGCAGGGAACGGACAGCGAACACTGAAACTTTCTTT	CASRERTANTETFF
TRBV19	TRBD2	-	TRBJ2-3	TGTGCCAGCAACCTAGCGGGGCCCGGGAATACGCAGTATTTT	CASNLAGPGNTQYF
TRBV18	TRBD1	-	TRBJ1-2	TGTGCCAGCTCACCAAATCAACAGGGGCACTATGGCTACACCTTC	CASSPNQQGHYGYTF
TRBV6-1	-	-	TRBJ1-4	TGTGCCATTGAAAAGGACAGTAATGAAAAACTGTTTTTT	CAIEKDSNEKLFF
TRBV14	TRBD2	-	TRBJ2-5	TGTGCCAGCAGCCACTTAGCGGGAGGGGAGACCCAGTACTTC	CASSHLAGGETQYF
TRBV30	TRBD1	-	TRBJ2-5	TGTGCCTGGAGCCCAGGACAGGGCGGGGAGACCCAGTACTTC	CAWSPGQGGETQYF
TRBV8-2	-	once	TRBJ2-6	TGTGGCATATCCAGTAAGATAACACAAAGTCGGGCCAACGTCCTGACTTTC	CGISSKITQSRANVLTF
TRBV29-1	TRBD1	-	TRBJ2-1	TGCAGCGGGAAGGGACAGGGTTCCTACAATGAGCAGTTCTTC	CSGKGQGSYNEQFF
TRBV18	-	once	TRBJ1-2	TGTGCCAGCTCATCGGGGGTTGGGGTCGCAGAGGATGGCTACACCTTC	CASSSGVGVAEDGYTF
TRBV5-1	TRBD2	-	TRBJ2-5	TGCGCCAGCAGCTTGGTGGGGGGGACGGAGACCCAGTACTTC	CASSLVGGTETQYF
TRBV15	TRBD2	-	TRBJ2-3	TGTGCCACCAGTCTGGCTAGCGGGGGCACAGATACGCAGTATTTT	CATSLASGGTDTQYF
TRBV5-1	TRBD2	-	TRBJ2-1	TGCGCCAGCAGCTCCCTACTAGCGGGGGAAAACAATGAGCAGTTCTTC	CASSSLLAGENNEQFF
TRBV11-2	TRBD1	-	TRBJ2-1	TGTGCCAGCAGCTTGGGCGGGGCAGGGGGCGATGAGCAGTTCTTC	CASSLGGAGGDEQFF
TRBV7-9	-	few	TRBJ1-1	TGTGCCAGCAGCCTAATGGGGGGATGGAACACTGAAGCTTTCTTT	CASSLMGGWNTEAFF
TRBV7-7	TRBD1	-	TRBJ2-2	TGTGCCAGCAGCTTAGGACAGGGAGTGGAGCTGTTTTTT	CASSLGQGVELFF
TRBV5-1	TRBD1	-	TRBJ1-6	TGCGCCAGCAGCGTGGAGATCCAGGGGGCTGGATCACCCCTCCACTTT	CASSVEIQGAGSPLHF
TRBV30	TRBD1	-	TRBJ1-1	TGTGCCTGGAGTGCCGGATACAGGGGGTCGGACACTGAAGCTTTCTTT	CAWSAGYRGSDTEAFF
TRBV2	TRBD2	few	TRBJ2-3	TGTGCCAGCCAACTAGCGGGGACTAGCACAGATACGCAGTATTTT	CASQLAGTSTDTQYF
TRBV5-4	-	-	TRBJ1-4	TGTGCCAGCAGCTTTCCAGGGGAGGAAAAACTGTTTTTT	CASSFPGEEKLFF
TRBV10-1	TRBD2	-	TRBJ2-5	TGCGCCAGCAGTGAGACGGCTAGCGGGGCCCAAGAGACCCAGTACTTC	CASSETASGAQETQYF
TRBV5-4	-	few	TRBJ1-1	TGTGCCAGCATCATGAACACTGAAGCTTTCTTT	CASIMNTEAFF
TRBV5-1	TRBD2	few	TRBJ2-1	TGCGCCAGCAGCTTGGCTAGTCTAGCGGGATACAATGAGCAGTTCTTC	CASSLASLAGYNEQFF
TRBV7-9	-	few	TRBJ2-7	TGTGCCAGCAGCCCCCGGAGCGAGCAGTACTTC	CASSPRSEQYF
TRBV11-3	TRBD1	-	TRBJ2-7	TGTGCCAGCAGCTTAGGGGGACAGGGCGTCTACGAGCAGTACTTC	CASSLGGQGVYEQYF
TRBV7-2	TRBD1	-	TRBJ2-5	TGTGCCAGCAGCGAAGGGACAGGGTTAAAAGAGACCCAGTACTTC	CASSEGTGLKETQYF
TRBV4-2	TRBD1	-	TRBJ1-1	TGTGCCAGCAGCCGAGAGGGACAGCACGTTGAAGCTTTCTTT	CASSREGQHVEAFF
TRBV6-6	-	once	TRBJ1-5	TGTGCCAGCAGCAACGCAGGGGTTAGTAAGCCCCAGCATTTT	CASSNAGVSKPQHF
TRBV6-5	-	-	TRBJ2-7	TGTGCCAGCAGTTACTCGGGGGGAAGGGCCTACGAGCAGTACTTC	CASSYSGGRAYEQYF
TRBV4-2	-	-	TRBJ1-3	TGTGCCAGCAGCGAGGGACACAAGGGTGGCCTTGGAAACACCATATATTTT	CASSEGHKGGLGNTIYF
TRBV5-1	-	-	TRBJ1-6	TGCGCCAGCAGCCACGGGGGGGATAATTCACCCCTCCACTTT	CASSHGGDNSPLHF
TRBV29-1	-	-	TRBJ1-1	TGCAGCGTTGAAGGGGGGGGAGCGGACACTGAAGCTTTCTTT	CSVEGGGADTEAFF
TRBV7-9	-	-	TRBJ2-3	TGTGCCAGCAGCTTAGGCGGGATAAGCACAGATACGCAGTGTTTT	CASSLGGISTDTQCF